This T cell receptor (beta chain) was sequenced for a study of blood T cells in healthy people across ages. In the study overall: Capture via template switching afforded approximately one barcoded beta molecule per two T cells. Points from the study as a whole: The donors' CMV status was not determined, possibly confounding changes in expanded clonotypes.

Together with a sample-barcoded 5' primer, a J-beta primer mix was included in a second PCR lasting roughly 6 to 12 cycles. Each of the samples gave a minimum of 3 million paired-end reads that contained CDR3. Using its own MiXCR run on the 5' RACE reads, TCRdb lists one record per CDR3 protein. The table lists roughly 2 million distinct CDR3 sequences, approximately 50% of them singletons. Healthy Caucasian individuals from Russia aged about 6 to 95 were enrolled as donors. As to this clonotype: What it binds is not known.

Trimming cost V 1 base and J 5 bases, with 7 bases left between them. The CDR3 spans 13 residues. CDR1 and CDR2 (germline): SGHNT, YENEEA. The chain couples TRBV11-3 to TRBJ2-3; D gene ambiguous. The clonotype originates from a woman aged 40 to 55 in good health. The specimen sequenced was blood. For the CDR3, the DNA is TGTGCCAGCAGCTTAGTGTGGGGAGATACGCAGTATTTT. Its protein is CASSLVWGDTQYF.